These 4 T cell receptor beta chains were sequenced from one sample in a study of OX40 agonist ivuxolimab in advanced cancers. Repertoires were generated with immunoSEQ multiplex PCR, while TCRdb's copy carries only in-frame clones and drops some. The sample lists 9,500 to 15,000 clones; about three quarters were seen once. The source material was CD4+ or CD8+ T cells sorted from blood, sampled in a trial of the OX40 agonist ivuxolimab. These receptors came from an adult with an advanced solid tumor such as melanoma, head and neck, liver or kidney cancer.

CDR3 region: CASRRTAGNTEAFF. Here the CDR3 DNA reads TGTGCCAGCAGGAGAACGGCAGGGAACACTGAAGCTTTCTTT. The chain combines TRBV28 with TRBJ1-1; no firm D call. Germline CDR1 is MDHEN and CDR2 is SYDVKM. Trimming took off 6 bases at V and 1 base at J, with 12 bases between the two ends. The CDR3 consists of 14 residues.

This sequence joins TRBV11-2 and TRBJ2-1, with D perhaps matching TRBD1 (6 bases). The CDR3 runs to 12 residues. Germline CDR1 reads SGHAT; CDR2 reads FQNNGV. V lost 4 bases to trimming and J lost 6 bases, with 7 bases between them. CDR3 sequence reads: CASSYRVNEQFF. DNA of the CDR3: TGTGCCAGCAGCTACAGGGTCAATGAGCAGTTCTTC.

The genes are TRBV7-8 and TRBJ1-1; D gene uncertain. The CDR3 length is 13 residues. Germline loops: CDR1 SGHVS, CDR2 FQNEAQ. V was shortened by 3 bases and J by 4 bases, with 9 bases between the two germline ends. The CDR3 spells CASSFGVATEAFF. The CDR3 nucleotides are TGTGCCAGCAGCTTCGGGGTGGCCACTGAAGCTTTCTTT.

The chain has TRBV19 and TRBJ1-5; possibly TRBD1 for D (5 bases). Germline V CDR1 and CDR2: LNHDA, SQIVND (reference sequence). The CDR3 is made up of 16 amino acids. V lost 3 bases to trimming and J lost 0 bases, with 12 bases between them. As DNA, the CDR3 is TGTGCCAGTAGTATCAGAGGGACTTATAGCAATCAGCCCCAGCATTTT. Translation gives CASSIRGTYSNQPQHF.